These 9 T cell receptor beta chains originate from one sample sequenced in a study of T cells in localized non-small cell lung cancer. Here immunoSEQ multiplex PCR was the method, and the copy in TCRdb shows in-frame clones only, minus some. Of tens of thousands of clones in the sample, roughly 91% were seen once. The specimen was peripheral blood, collected before any cancer treatment. Source of these receptors: a woman aged 40 to 75 with stage I lung adenocarcinoma.

V usage is TRBV6-6 and J usage is TRBJ1-4; maybe TRBD1 (5 bases). CDR1 is MNHNY and CDR2 is SVGAGI in the germline V gene (reference sequence). The CDR3 extends over 13 amino acids. With 6 bases removed from V and 12 bases from J, the gap between germline ends came to 17 bases. CDR3 sequence: CASRASNTGELFF. For the CDR3, the DNA is TGTGCCAGCAGGGCATCGAACACAGGAGAACTGTTTTTT.

This clone occurred a few times. At one end the junction does not follow the germline gene, possibly because of a read error. This sequence joins TRBV10-1 and TRBJ2-7; D gene ambiguous. This CDR3 has 12 amino acids. Germline loops: CDR1 WNHNN, CDR2 SYGVQD (reference sequence). The CDR3 nucleotides read TGCGCCGGCAGACCGCGGATGGGCGAGCAGTACTTC. Translating it yields CAGRPRMGEQYF.

The chain recombines TRBV19 with TRBJ2-3; D is unclear. Trimming removed 9 bases from V and 5 bases from J, with 9 bases in between. CDR1 is LNHDA, CDR2 SQIVND, per germline (reference sequence). The CDR3 runs to 11 residues. In DNA form, the CDR3 reads TGTGCCAGCTCTTCACGAGATACGCAGTATTTT. Its protein is CASSSRDTQYF.

The chain joins TRBV19 to TRBJ1-5, with 7 bases fitting TRBD1. The germline CDR1 and CDR2 sequences are LNHDA and SQIVND (reference sequence). Losses at the gene ends were 4 bases for V and 6 bases for J; bases not matched to a gene: 9. The CDR3 has 15 amino acids. The CDR3 sequence is CASSRGPQGTQPQHF. CDR3 coding DNA: TGTGCCAGTAGTAGGGGGCCACAGGGGACTCAGCCCCAGCATTTT. The variable domain in full, with the rest retrieved from reference TRBV19 and TRBJ1-5, is DGGITQSPKYLFRKEGQNVTLSCEQNLNHDAMYWYRQDPGQGLRLIYYSQIVNDFQKGDIAEGYSVSREKKESFPLTVTSAQKNPTAFYLCASSRGPQGTQPQHFGDGTRLSIL.

The chain has TRBV19 and TRBJ2-1; D unresolved. The CDR3 covers 14 residues. V was cut by 3 bases and J by 6 bases, with 12 bases left in between. CDR1 LNHDA and CDR2 SQIVND come from the germline V gene (reference sequence). The CDR3 here is CASSMRTASNEQFF. Here the CDR3 DNA reads TGTGCCAGTAGTATGAGGACCGCCAGCAATGAGCAGTTCTTC.

The chain couples TRBV6-5 to TRBJ2-7; either TRBD1 or TRBD2 may fit D (6 bases each). V was shortened by 2 bases and J by 9 bases, with 11 bases between the two germline ends. The CDR3 length is 12 residues. The germline V gene encodes CDR1 MNHEY and CDR2 SVGAGI. The CDR3 DNA is TGTGCCAGCAGTTACCCACAGGGAGGGCAGTACTTC. Its protein is CASSYPQGGQYF.

This CDR3 is CASSLAGANEQYF. The CDR3 region has the DNA TGTGCCAGCAGCTTAGCGGGGGCAAACGAGCAGTACTTC. V usage is TRBV7-9 and J usage is TRBJ2-7, with D tentatively TRBD1 (6 bases). CDR1 is SEHNR, CDR2 FQNEAQ, per germline (reference sequence). The CDR3 is 13 amino acids. Trimming stripped 0 bases from V and 5 bases from J, with 8 bases between.

This chain uses TRBV27 with TRBJ1-2, with D possibly being TRBD1 (5 bases). V lost 4 bases, J lost 8 bases, and 17 bases lay in between. There are 14 residues in the CDR3. Germline V gives CDR1 MNHEY, CDR2 SMNVEV (reference sequence). As DNA, the CDR3 is TGTGCCAGCAGTTCCTCGCCGACAGTTTACGGCTACACCTTC. Its translation: CASSSSPTVYGYTF.

The J gene is TRBJ2-5, the V gene TRBV2; TRBD2 matches at 11 bases. After removal of 4 bases from V and 5 bases from J, the junction contained 6 bases not matched to a gene. This CDR3 has 15 amino acids. Germline CDR1 is SNHLY and CDR2 is FYNNEI. The CDR3 loop reads CASSGPSGRKETQYF. DNA of the CDR3: TGTGCCAGCAGTGGGCCTAGCGGGAGGAAGGAGACCCAGTACTTC.